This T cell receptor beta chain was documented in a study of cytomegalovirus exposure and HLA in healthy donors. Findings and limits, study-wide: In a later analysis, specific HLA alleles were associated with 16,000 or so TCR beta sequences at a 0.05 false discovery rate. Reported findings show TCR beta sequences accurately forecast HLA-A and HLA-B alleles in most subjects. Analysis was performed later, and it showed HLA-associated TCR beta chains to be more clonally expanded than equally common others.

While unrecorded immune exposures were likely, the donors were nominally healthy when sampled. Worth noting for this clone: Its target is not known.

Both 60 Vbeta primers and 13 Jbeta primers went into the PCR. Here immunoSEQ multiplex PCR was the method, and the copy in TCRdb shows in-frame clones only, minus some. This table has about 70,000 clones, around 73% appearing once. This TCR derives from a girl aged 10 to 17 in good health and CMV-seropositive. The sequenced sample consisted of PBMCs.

CDR3 amino acids: CARPGQGRETQYF. In DNA, the CDR3 is TGTGCCAGACCGGGACAGGGAAGAGAGACCCAGTACTTC. This rearrangement joins TRBV27 to TRBJ2-5; TRBD1 agrees at 9 bases. CDR1 MNHEY and CDR2 SMNVEV come from the germline V gene (reference sequence). The CDR3 is made up of 13 amino acids. V was pared by 9 bases and J by 4 bases, with 6 bases of the junction left unmatched.